The 31 T cell receptor beta chains presented below share a single source sample, sequenced in a study of T-cell reconstitution after alpha-beta-depleted transplantation in children. Unique molecular identifiers tagged the TCRbeta library. Via MiXCR, TCRdb re-called the PCR reads, giving one row per CDR3 protein. The sample carries roughly 420,000 distinct CDR3 sequences, 15% to 20% recorded once. Sequences were derived from PBMCs, mostly from graft donor cells, sampled 360 days after TCRalphabeta/CD19-depleted stem cell transplant. The receptors originated from a boy younger than two who had a stem cell transplant for Wiskott-Aldrich syndrome, so the T cells may come from the graft donor.

J is TRBJ2-7 and V is TRBV11-2; 9 nucleotides match TRBD1. The germline V gene encodes CDR1 SGHAT and CDR2 FQNNGV. V gave up 1 base and J gave up 2 bases; unmatched junction bases: 3. There are 15 residues in the CDR3. CDR3 protein: CASSLGTGATYEQYF. The CDR3 DNA reads as TGTGCCAGCAGCTTAGGGACAGGGGCCACCTACGAGCAGTACTTC.

There are a few counts of this clonotype. V gene TRBV29-1 combines with J gene TRBJ2-4; the D gene is possibly TRBD1 (7 bases). The CDR3 runs to 12 residues. V lost 5 bases and J 8 bases, leaving 13 bases between the germline ends. Germline V CDR1 and CDR2: SQVTM, ANQGSEA. DNA of the CDR3: TGCAGCGTTTCAGGGGGGTCGGACATTCAGTACTTC. It yields the protein CSVSGGSDIQYF.

V is TRBV5-6 and J is TRBJ2-2; D is ambiguous. The CDR3 covers 16 residues. V dropped 1 base and J dropped 5 bases, with 15 bases sitting between them. CDR1 SGHDT and CDR2 YYEEEE come from the germline V gene. The CDR3: CASSLLAASWTGELFF. Written as DNA, the CDR3 is TGTGCCAGCAGCTTGTTAGCAGCGTCGTGGACCGGGGAGCTGTTTTTT.

The chain uses TRBV7-2 and TRBJ2-7; D ambiguous. Trimming cost V 1 base and J 2 bases, with 12 bases left between them. The germline gives CDR1 SGHTA, CDR2 FQGNSA. The CDR3 contains 15 residues. DNA of the CDR3: TGTGCCAGCAGCTTAGTCCGTTTGCCTACCTACGAGCAGTACTTC. This codes for CASSLVRLPTYEQYF.

This clonotype was seen a handful of times. The chain carries TRBV28 and TRBJ1-2; 8 positions agree with TRBD1. Per germline, CDR1 MDHEN and CDR2 SYDVKM. The V and J ends lost 1 base and 8 bases, in that order; junction bases with no gene match: 3. The CDR3 has 13 residues. CDR3 sequence reads: CASSLSTGVGYTF. For the CDR3, the DNA is TGTGCCAGCAGTTTATCGACAGGGGTCGGCTACACCTTC.

This rearrangement joins TRBV5-1 to TRBJ2-7; no firm D call. Trimming took 5 bases from V and 4 from J, leaving 19 bases between them. The germline V gene encodes CDR1 SGHRS and CDR2 YFSETQ. The CDR3 totals 15 residues. CDR3 DNA: TGCGCCAGCAGTCCTGAACCCTTGACTGCATACGAGCAGTACTTC. Amino acids: CASSPEPLTAYEQYF.

The chain recombines TRBV19 with TRBJ2-1; tentative D call: TRBD2 (6 bases). CDR1 is LNHDA and CDR2 is SQIVND in the germline V gene (reference sequence). With 4 bases removed from V and 4 bases from J, the gap between germline ends came to 11 bases. The CDR3 length is 14 residues. CDR3 nucleotides: TGTGCCAGTAGTAGCGGGGCAAGATACAATGAGCAGTTCTTC. This encodes CASSSGARYNEQFF.

This clonotype has just a few counts. The chain joins TRBV7-8 to TRBJ2-1, with D maybe TRBD2 (5 bases). The CDR3 covers 17 residues. The V gene's germline CDR1 is SGHVS and CDR2 FQNEAQ. V shed 2 bases and J shed 1 base, with 15 bases lying between them. Here the CDR3 reads CASSLLGNGLSYNEQFF. The CDR3 DNA reads as TGTGCCAGCAGCTTATTAGGAAATGGACTTTCCTACAATGAGCAGTTCTTC.

The table lists this clonotype with a few counts. V usage is TRBV6-2 or TRBV6-3 and J usage is TRBJ2-2, with a possible D match to TRBD2 (7 bases). With 7 bases removed from V and 4 bases from J, the gap between germline ends came to 13 bases. This CDR3 comprises 14 residues. Germline CDR1 is MNHEY and CDR2 is SVGEGT. The CDR3 DNA reads as TGTGCCAGCACGAACAGGGAGGGCACCGGGGAGCTGTTTTTT. Its translation: CASTNREGTGELFF.

There are many counts of this clonotype. V and J are TRBV12-3 or TRBV12-4 and TRBJ2-1; D uncertain. Trimming took off 5 bases at V and 7 bases at J, with 18 bases between the two ends. The CDR3 contains 15 residues. CDR3 residues: CASSTPRGSGNEQFF. The CDR3 bases are TGTGCCAGCAGTACCCCGCGTGGGTCTGGGAATGAGCAGTTCTTC.

This clonotype was found a few times. The rearrangement links TRBV7-2 to TRBJ1-4; D is ambiguous. Germline V lookup: CDR1 SGHTA, CDR2 FQGNSA. The CDR3 extends over 15 amino acids. Trimming pared 0 bases from V and 5 bases from J, leaving 10 bases between. This chain's CDR3 is CASSLAAQTNEKLFF. The CDR3 DNA follows: TGTGCCAGCAGCTTAGCGGCTCAGACAAATGAAAAACTGTTTTTT.

The chain joins TRBV5-6 to TRBJ2-1; 7 positions agree with TRBD2. Germline V lookup: CDR1 SGHDT, CDR2 YYEEEE. The CDR3 contains 15 residues. The V segment lost 4 bases and the J segment 4 bases; nucleotides outside the gene matches: 8. Written as DNA, the CDR3 is TGTGCCAGCAGCCAGCGTCGGGGGGTGTACAATGAGCAGTTCTTC. Encoded protein: CASSQRRGVYNEQFF. The full variable domain, in which reference TRBV5-6 and TRBJ2-1 provide the parts outside the CDR3, is DAGVTQSPTHLIKTRGQQVTLRCSPKSGHDTVSWYQQALGQGPQFIFQYYEEEERQRGNFPDRFSGHQFPNYSSELNVNALLLGDSALYLCASSQRRGVYNEQFFGPGTRLTVL.

Only a few counts were recorded for this clonotype. The V and J genes are TRBV24-1 and TRBJ2-7; D is ambiguous. Germline V CDR1 and CDR2: KGHDR, SFDVKD. The V end was cut by 2 bases, the J end by 0 bases, with 7 bases between. The length of the CDR3 is 14 residues. In DNA form, the CDR3 reads TGTGCCACCAGTGATTCCAGAAACTCCTACGAGCAGTACTTC. The encoded protein is CATSDSRNSYEQYF.

The V call is TRBV11-2, the J call TRBJ2-7; D unresolved. Germline V gene lookup returns CDR1 SGHAT and CDR2 FQNNGV. The ends were cut back, 2 bases at V and 4 bases at J, with 6 bases in the middle. The CDR3 consists of 12 residues. The CDR3 loop is CASSLSDYEQYF. The CDR3 nucleotides are TGTGCCAGCAGCTTATCAGATTACGAGCAGTACTTC.

The chain employs TRBV6-5 and TRBJ1-6; TRBD1 is a possible D gene (5 bases). Trimming stripped 5 bases from V and 7 bases from J, with 18 bases between. The CDR3 is 16 residues long. Germline CDR1 MNHEY, CDR2 SVGAGI. The CDR3 bases are TGTGCCAGCAGTCTGGGGGATTTAAGTCACAATTCACCCCTCCACTTT. Encoded protein: CASSLGDLSHNSPLHF.

A few counts support this clonotype. The chain carries TRBV5-1 and TRBJ2-1; tentatively, D is TRBD1 (6 bases). Germline CDR1 and CDR2: SGHRS and YFSETQ. Trimming shortened V by 4 bases and J by 3 bases, and 17 bases separated the two germline ends. This CDR3 is 16 amino acids long. CDR3 residues: CASSAPGQPFYNEQFF. CDR3 sequence (DNA): TGCGCCAGCAGCGCCCCCGGACAGCCCTTCTACAATGAGCAGTTCTTC.

In this sample, this clonotype turned up a few times. The chain has TRBV12-3 or TRBV12-4 and TRBJ2-3; D is ambiguous. The CDR3 loop spans 13 amino acids. The germline V and J ends were trimmed by 6 bases and 6 bases, with 13 bases remaining between them. CDR3 sequence reads: CASSLFSGDTQYF. In nucleotides, the CDR3 is TGTGCCAGCAGCCTATTTAGTGGGGATACGCAGTATTTT.

The V gene is TRBV5-1, the J gene TRBJ2-5; possible D gene TRBD2, 6 bases. Germline values: CDR1 SGHRS, CDR2 YFSETQ. The CDR3 is made up of 14 amino acids. The V gene lost 4 bases and the J gene lost 2 bases, with 12 bases spanning the gap. Written as DNA, the CDR3 is TGCGCCAGCAGCCCCTGGGGACTTCAAGAGACCCAGTACTTC. Protein: CASSPWGLQETQYF.

The chain couples TRBV10-3 to TRBJ2-6; 13 bases line up with TRBD2. The V gene end was trimmed by 10 bases and the J gene end by 0 bases; junction bases not matched to a gene: 6. The CDR3 sequence is 17 residues long. CDR1 and CDR2 (germline): ENHRY, SYGVKD. CDR3 protein: CATRTSGGRSGANVLTF. CDR3 coding DNA: TGTGCCACCAGGACTAGCGGGGGCCGCTCTGGGGCCAACGTCCTGACTTTC.

V gene TRBV12-3 or TRBV12-4 combines with J gene TRBJ1-2; the D gene is possibly TRBD1 (6 bases). V was cut by 1 base and J by 0 bases, with 9 bases left in between. The CDR3 extends over 15 amino acids. In nucleotides, the CDR3 is TGTGCCAGCAGTTTAGGCAGGGGAGCTAACTATGGCTACACCTTC. Translation gives CASSLGRGANYGYTF.

The table lists this clonotype with a few counts. The chain couples TRBV4-1 to TRBJ2-7; perhaps TRBD2 as D (5 bases). V was cut by 1 base and J by 6 bases, with 10 bases left in between. Germline loops: CDR1 MGHRA, CDR2 YSYEKL. The CDR3 is made up of 13 amino acids. CDR3 DNA sequence: TGCGCCAGCAGCCAAGTAAAGGAGGCCGAGCAGTACTTC. Translation gives CASSQVKEAEQYF.

The CDR3 reads CASSLVLPGGELFF. CDR3 DNA sequence: TGTGCCAGCAGCTTAGTCCTCCCTGGCGGGGAGCTGTTTTTT. The gene calls are TRBV7-9 and TRBJ2-2; D is ambiguous. Germline values: CDR1 SEHNR, CDR2 FQNEAQ (reference sequence). The CDR3 is made up of 14 amino acids. V lost 1 base, J lost 7 bases, and 10 bases lay in between.

A few counts support this clonotype. This sequence joins TRBV7-2 and TRBJ2-5; D unclear. V was pared by 1 base and J by 1 base, with 10 bases between. The CDR3 length is 15 residues. CDR1 and CDR2 from the germline V gene are SGHTA and FQGNSA. For the CDR3, the DNA is TGTGCCAGCAGCTTAGTCCCCTGGCTCCAAGAGACCCAGTACTTC. It translates to CASSLVPWLQETQYF.

This chain joins TRBV3-1 and TRBJ2-2; D gene uncertain. Looked up from germline, CDR1 is LGHDT and CDR2 is YNNKEL (reference sequence). The CDR3 runs 15 residues. Trimming stripped 1 base from V and 2 bases from J, with 8 bases between. This CDR3 reads CASSQGPVNTGELFF. The CDR3 DNA follows: TGTGCCAGCAGCCAAGGTCCGGTTAACACCGGGGAGCTGTTTTTT. The full variable domain, in which reference TRBV3-1 and TRBJ2-2 provide the parts outside the CDR3, is DTAVSQTPKYLVTQMGNDKSIKCEQNLGHDTMYWYKQDSKKFLKIMFSYNNKELIINETVPNRFSPKSPDKAHLNLHINSLELGDSAVYFCASSQGPVNTGELFFGEGSRLTVL.

This clonotype was seen a few times. This sequence joins TRBV20-1 and TRBJ2-7; D is unclear. This CDR3 comprises 10 residues. Trimming took off 6 bases at V and 3 bases at J, with 6 bases between the two ends. Germline-derived CDR1 and CDR2 are DFQATT and SNEGSKA (reference sequence). CDR3 residues: CSATVYEQYF. Here the CDR3 DNA reads TGCAGTGCCACCGTCTACGAGCAGTACTTC.

The chain recombines TRBV7-9 with TRBJ2-1; TRBD1 might be the D (6 bases). Between the trimmed V and J ends, which lost 3 bases and 1 base, there was a span of 16 bases. This CDR3 region has 17 residues. Germline CDR1 is SEHNR and CDR2 is FQNEAQ (reference sequence). As DNA, the CDR3 is TGTGCCAGCAGCTTTCCCCCCGAACAGGGTTCCTACAATGAGCAGTTCTTC. This translates into CASSFPPEQGSYNEQFF.

The CDR3 bases are TGTGCCAGCAGCTCGGTCGGCCTTCCGGGGGTTGAGCAGTTCTTC. The encoded protein is CASSSVGLPGVEQFF. This rearrangement joins TRBV7-9 to TRBJ2-1; D is perhaps TRBD2 (6 bases). Germline V gene lookup returns CDR1 SEHNR and CDR2 FQNEAQ (reference sequence). Trimming pared 4 bases from V and 9 bases from J, leaving 19 bases between. CDR3 length: 15 residues.

This clonotype was counted between two and nine times. The V gene is TRBV12-3 or TRBV12-4, the J gene TRBJ2-4, with TRBD2 matching 9 bases. With 3 bases clipped from V and 4 bases from J, the junction kept 4 bases outside the gene matches. The CDR3 consists of 15 residues. This chain's CDR3 is CASSFSGRRKNIQYF. The CDR3 DNA is TGTGCCAGCAGTTTCAGCGGGAGGAGGAAAAACATTCAGTACTTC.

This clonotype came up a few times. This rearrangement joins TRBV10-3 to TRBJ2-3; 7 bases are a match to TRBD1. The CDR3 length is 15 residues. The junction had 6 bases not matched to a gene; V was cut back by 6 bases and J by 0 bases. The germline V gene encodes CDR1 ENHRY and CDR2 SYGVKD. In nucleotides, the CDR3 is TGTGCCATCAGGGGGACAGCCCGGAGCACAGATACGCAGTATTTT. This encodes CAIRGTARSTDTQYF.

This clonotype appeared a few times. The chain joins TRBV10-3 to TRBJ1-2; 10 bases agree with TRBD1. The trim removed 5 bases at V and 0 bases at J, leaving 6 bases unmatched. Germline V CDR1 and CDR2: ENHRY, SYGVKD. The length of the CDR3 is 16 residues. CDR3 sequence reads: CAISPGQGLTNYGYTF. The CDR3 bases are TGTGCCATCAGTCCGGGACAGGGGCTTACTAACTATGGCTACACCTTC.

The chain recombines TRBV6-2 or TRBV6-3 with TRBJ2-2, with D maybe TRBD1 (5 bases). V shed 0 bases and J shed 7 bases, with 12 bases lying between them. The CDR3 has 15 residues. Germline assignment: CDR1 MNHEY and CDR2 SVGEGT. The CDR3 is CASSYSGQRNGELFF. CDR3 in DNA: TGTGCCAGCAGTTACTCGGGGCAGAGGAACGGGGAGCTGTTTTTT.